Listed here is a single T cell receptor beta chain. The data derive from a study of blood T cells in healthy people across ages. Through a sample-barcoded 5' primer and a J-beta primer mix, a second PCR was run for roughly 6 to 11 cycles. MiXCR, applied by TCRdb to the 5' RACE reads, yields one record per CDR3 protein. This sample has about 640,000 distinct CDR3 sequences, with roughly two fifths found just once. This TCR came from a man older than 75 in good health. The sequencing sample was made of blood.

Here the CDR3 reads CASSPVVERGRINEQFF. The CDR3 bases are TGTGCCAGCAGTCCGGTGGTTGAGCGGGGGAGAATCAATGAGCAGTTCTTC. The chain joins TRBV6-2 or TRBV6-3 to TRBJ2-1, with 8 bases lining up with TRBD2. V dropped 5 bases and J dropped 6; count of bases not matched to a gene: 15. The CDR3 has 17 residues. Germline CDR1 reads MNHEY; CDR2 reads SVGEGT.